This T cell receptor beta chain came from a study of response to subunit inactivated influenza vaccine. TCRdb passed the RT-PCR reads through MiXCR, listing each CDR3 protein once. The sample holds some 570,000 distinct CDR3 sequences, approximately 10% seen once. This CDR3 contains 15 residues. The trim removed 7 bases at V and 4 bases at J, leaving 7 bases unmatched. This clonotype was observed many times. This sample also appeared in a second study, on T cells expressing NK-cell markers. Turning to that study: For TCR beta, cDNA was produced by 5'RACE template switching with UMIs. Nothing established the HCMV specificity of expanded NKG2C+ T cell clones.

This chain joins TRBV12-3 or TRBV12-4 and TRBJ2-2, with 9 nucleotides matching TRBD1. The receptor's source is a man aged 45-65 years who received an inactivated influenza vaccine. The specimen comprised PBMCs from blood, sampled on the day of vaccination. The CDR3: CASTRTGAVTGELFF. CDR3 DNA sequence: TGTGCCAGCACCCGGACAGGGGCGGTCACCGGGGAGCTGTTTTTT.